A selection of T cell receptor beta chains follows, all from one sample in a study of Graves' ophthalmopathy and Graves' hyperthyroidism. TCRdb ran MiXCR on the multiplex PCR reads and lists one entry per CDR3 protein. In the table there are about 150,000 distinct CDR3 sequences, about 40% of which are singletons. Sequenced material: peripheral blood. The receptor source for this set is a woman in her thirties or forties with Graves' ophthalmopathy. The CDR3 runs from the conserved cysteine through the conserved F or W. Each record gives: V gene, J gene, clone size, D gene, CDR3 DNA, CDR3 protein. D genes are given only for firm matches. Size is stated for part of the rows, as once, few or many counts, or as a class when the clone is expanded.

V: TRBV19
J: TRBJ1-5
size: many
D: -
DNA: TGTGCCACCCATCTTGGGCGGACCGCCGACACCTGGGGTCAGCCCCAGCATTTT
CDR3: CATHLGRTADTWGQPQHF

V: TRBV7-2
J: TRBJ2-5
size: many
D: -
DNA: TGTGCCAGCAGCTCGATAGAGACCCAGTACTTC
CDR3: CASSSIETQYF

V: TRBV6-1
J: TRBJ1-2
size: -
D: TRBD1
DNA: TGTGCCAGCTCGCCCCGACAGGGATCATGGTATGGCTACACCTTC
CDR3: CASSPRQGSWYGYTF

V: TRBV7-9
J: TRBJ1-1
size: many
D: -
DNA: TGTGCCAGCAGTACGGGGGAGAACACTGAAGCTTTCTTT
CDR3: CASSTGENTEAFF

V: TRBV19
J: TRBJ1-5
size: many
D: -
DNA: TGTGCCAGTAACATAGGGTCAAATCAGCCCCAGCATTTT
CDR3: CASNIGSNQPQHF

V: TRBV10-3
J: TRBJ2-2
size: many
D: -
DNA: TGTGCCATCACCGTTGGGGTCCCCGGGGAGCTGTTTTTT
CDR3: CAITVGVPGELFF

V: TRBV20-1
J: TRBJ1-5
size: many
D: -
DNA: TGCAGTGCTCGACTCGGTGGCAATCAGCCCCAGCATTTT
CDR3: CSARLGGNQPQHF

V: TRBV27
J: TRBJ1-5
size: many
D: TRBD1
DNA: TGTGCCAGCAGACCCCGACAGGGGGCAGGAGGACAGCCCCAGCATTTT
CDR3: CASRPRQGAGGQPQHF

V: TRBV25-1
J: TRBJ2-2
size: many
D: TRBD1
DNA: TGTGCCAGCAGTGGCAGGGGGCGACAAACCGGGGAGCTGTTTTTT
CDR3: CASSGRGRQTGELFF

V: TRBV9
J: TRBJ1-5
size: many
D: TRBD1
DNA: TGTGCCAGCAGCCCAGGGACAGGGGCGAGCAATCAGCCCCAGCATTTT
CDR3: CASSPGTGASNQPQHF

V: TRBV4-2
J: TRBJ2-5
size: many
D: TRBD2
DNA: TGTGCCAGCAGCCAAGAGCTAGCGGGAGGCTCGTACCAAGAGACCCAGTACTTC
CDR3: CASSQELAGGSYQETQYF

V: TRBV7-2
J: TRBJ2-4
size: many
D: -
DNA: TGTGCCAGCAGCCGATCCGACAAGGACATTCAGTACTTC
CDR3: CASSRSDKDIQYF

V: TRBV10-2
J: TRBJ1-1
size: many
D: TRBD1
DNA: TGCGCCAGCAGTCCCGACAGGGCGGTCTCTGAAGCTTTCTTT
CDR3: CASSPDRAVSEAFF

V: TRBV6-5
J: TRBJ1-1
size: -
D: -
DNA: TGTGCCAGCAGTTACACGGAGGGGCGGACTGAAGCTTTCTTT
CDR3: CASSYTEGRTEAFF

V: TRBV30
J: TRBJ2-7
size: -
D: -
DNA: TGTGCCTGGAGTGTACACGTCGGCGAGCAGTACTTC
CDR3: CAWSVHVGEQYF

V: TRBV18
J: TRBJ1-3
size: few
D: -
DNA: TGTGCCAGCTCACCCTACGACAGGAGCTCTGGAAACACCATATATTTT
CDR3: CASSPYDRSSGNTIYF

V: TRBV12-3/TRBV12-4
J: TRBJ1-1
size: -
D: -
DNA: TGTGCCAGCAGTTCCTTTCTCTCACCCGTAGGTACTGAAGCTTTCTTT
CDR3: CASSSFLSPVGTEAFF

V: TRBV7-2
J: TRBJ2-5
size: -
D: -
DNA: TGTGCCAGCAGCTTAGAGCGAGGGACCCAGTACTTC
CDR3: CASSLERGTQYF

V: TRBV9
J: TRBJ1-6
size: many
D: -
DNA: TGTGCCAGCAGCGTAGACGGGCAGCAATATAATTCACCCCTCCACTTT
CDR3: CASSVDGQQYNSPLHF

V: TRBV11-2
J: TRBJ2-5
size: -
D: -
DNA: TGTGCCAGCAGCCTGGGGGTAGTACGAGAGACCCAGTACTTC
CDR3: CASSLGVVRETQYF

V: TRBV12-3/TRBV12-4
J: TRBJ1-5
size: many
D: -
DNA: TGTGCCAGCAGCCTGATGAGTGTTAATCAGCCCCAGCATTTT
CDR3: CASSLMSVNQPQHF

V: TRBV7-3
J: TRBJ1-3
size: many
D: -
DNA: TGTGCCAGCAGCCCCGGGGGGGCTGGAAACACCATATATTTT
CDR3: CASSPGGAGNTIYF

V: TRBV4-3
J: TRBJ1-6
size: many
D: -
DNA: TGCGCCAGCAGCCAAGGGGGACACAGAGGTTCACCCCTCCACTTT
CDR3: CASSQGGHRGSPLHF

V: TRBV19
J: TRBJ1-1
size: -
D: TRBD1
DNA: TGTGCCAGTAGTCCTCACCTCCGGACAGGGAGCGCTGAAGCTTTCTTT
CDR3: CASSPHLRTGSAEAFF

V: TRBV27
J: TRBJ2-7
size: many
D: TRBD1
DNA: TGTGCCAGCAGTCCCGGACAGGGAGAGGCCTCCTACGAGCAGTACTTC
CDR3: CASSPGQGEASYEQYF

V: TRBV12-3/TRBV12-4
J: TRBJ1-1
size: many
D: -
DNA: TGTGCCAGCAGCCCCCAGGGGCGGTTGAACACTGAAGCTTTCTTT
CDR3: CASSPQGRLNTEAFF

V: TRBV28
J: TRBJ2-7
size: many
D: -
DNA: TGTGCCAGCAGTTTTGACGGGAGCCAGCCTTACGAGCAGTACTTC
CDR3: CASSFDGSQPYEQYF

V: TRBV20-1
J: TRBJ1-2
size: many
D: TRBD1
DNA: TGCAGTGCCAATGGGGATTACAGGGGGGGGAACTATGGCTACACCTTC
CDR3: CSANGDYRGGNYGYTF

V: TRBV12-3/TRBV12-4
J: TRBJ2-2
size: many
D: -
DNA: TGTGCCAGCAGTCACCGAAGGGGCGAGAACACCGGGGAGCTGTTTTTT
CDR3: CASSHRRGENTGELFF

V: TRBV19
J: TRBJ2-4
size: many
D: -
DNA: TGTGCCAGTAGTTTGGGAGCCCAGGGGGCCAAAAACATTCAGTACTTC
CDR3: CASSLGAQGAKNIQYF

V: TRBV6-2/TRBV6-3
J: TRBJ1-1
size: -
D: -
DNA: TGTGCCAGCAGTTATACGGGGCGGGCGTCGGCCCCGAACACTGAAGCTTTCTTT
CDR3: CASSYTGRASAPNTEAFF

V: TRBV7-3
J: TRBJ1-1
size: many
D: -
DNA: TGTGCCAGCAGCTTAAGACGGCAGGGGACGGGGACTGAAGCTTTCTTT
CDR3: CASSLRRQGTGTEAFF

V: TRBV29-1
J: TRBJ1-1
size: many
D: TRBD1
DNA: TGCAGCGTCGGAAAGACAGGGGGCGACACTGAAGCTTTCTTT
CDR3: CSVGKTGGDTEAFF

V: TRBV12-3/TRBV12-4
J: TRBJ2-5
size: -
D: -
DNA: TGTGCCAGCAGTTTAGCGACGGAAAGGAATCAAGAGACCCAGTACTTC
CDR3: CASSLATERNQETQYF

V: TRBV11-2
J: TRBJ2-7
size: -
D: -
DNA: TGTGCCAGCAGCCTAACTGAGGGAGGTGAGCAGTACTTC
CDR3: CASSLTEGGEQYF

V: TRBV3-1
J: TRBJ2-5
size: many
D: TRBD2
DNA: TGTGCCAGCAGCCCTGGACTAGTGGGAGAGACCCAGTACTTC
CDR3: CASSPGLVGETQYF

V: TRBV10-3
J: TRBJ1-5
size: many
D: -
DNA: TGTGCCATCAGCAGGGACGGGAATCAGCCCCAGCATTTT
CDR3: CAISRDGNQPQHF

V: TRBV6-2/TRBV6-3
J: TRBJ2-5
size: few
D: -
DNA: TGTGCCAGCAGTGCGGGATTTCGGGAGACCCAGTACTTC
CDR3: CASSAGFRETQYF

V: TRBV11-3
J: TRBJ2-5
size: -
D: -
DNA: TGTGCCAGCAGCTCGATAAAGCAAGAGACCCAGTACTTC
CDR3: CASSSIKQETQYF

V: TRBV7-2
J: TRBJ1-1
size: many
D: -
DNA: TGTGCCAGCAGCTTCGGGGTCACTGAAGCTTTCTTT
CDR3: CASSFGVTEAFF

V: TRBV7-2
J: TRBJ1-2
size: many
D: -
DNA: TGTGCCAGCAGCTTAGCGCACGGGAACTATGGCTACACCTTC
CDR3: CASSLAHGNYGYTF

V: TRBV6-2/TRBV6-3
J: TRBJ1-2
size: many
D: TRBD1
DNA: TGTGCCAGCAGTTACTCGGGGACAGGGATCCTCTATGGCTACACCTTC
CDR3: CASSYSGTGILYGYTF

V: TRBV28
J: TRBJ1-1
size: -
D: -
DNA: TGTGCCAGCAGTTTAGGCGGGGGGACACCGAACACTGAAGCTTTCTTT
CDR3: CASSLGGGTPNTEAFF

V: TRBV29-1
J: TRBJ2-2
size: -
D: -
DNA: TGCAGCGTAGTCCCGAACACCGGGGAGCTGTTTTTT
CDR3: CSVVPNTGELFF

V: TRBV11-2
J: TRBJ1-1
size: -
D: -
DNA: TGTGCCAGCAGCTTAGGGCAGCCTGAAGCTTTCTTT
CDR3: CASSLGQPEAFF

V: TRBV28
J: TRBJ1-2
size: medium-sized
D: -
DNA: TGTGCCAGCAGTTTGAGAGGGGTTGGGTATGGCTACACCTTC
CDR3: CASSLRGVGYGYTF

V: TRBV6-1
J: TRBJ1-5
size: many
D: TRBD1
DNA: TGTGCCAGCAGTGAAGCGCTGGGGACAGGGCTTAATCAGCCCCAGCATTTT
CDR3: CASSEALGTGLNQPQHF

V: TRBV5-1
J: TRBJ2-7
size: many
D: -
DNA: TGCGCCAGCAGCTTGGAGCCCCGGTCGGGCGGCCAATTCTACGAGCAGTACTTC
CDR3: CASSLEPRSGGQFYEQYF

V: TRBV7-3
J: TRBJ2-5
size: -
D: TRBD2
DNA: TGTGCCAGCAGCTTAGAGGGAGGGCCCGCGAAGACCCAGTACTTC
CDR3: CASSLEGGPAKTQYF

V: TRBV18
J: TRBJ2-7
size: many
D: -
DNA: TGTGCCAGCTCACAATGGACCCCCTACGAGCAGTACTTC
CDR3: CASSQWTPYEQYF

V: TRBV7-2
J: TRBJ2-2
size: many
D: -
DNA: TGTGCCAGCAGCTTAGTCCTACGGGGGACCGGGGAGCTGTTTTTT
CDR3: CASSLVLRGTGELFF

V: TRBV6-1
J: TRBJ1-2
size: -
D: -
DNA: TGTGCCAGCAGTGGGGGGACACTGCAAGGCTACACCTTC
CDR3: CASSGGTLQGYTF

V: TRBV7-8
J: TRBJ2-5
size: -
D: TRBD2
DNA: TGTGCCAGCAGCTTAGGAATCCTAGCGGACCAAGAGACCCAGTACTTC
CDR3: CASSLGILADQETQYF

V: TRBV19
J: TRBJ2-7
size: many
D: TRBD1
DNA: TGTGCCAGTACCCCCCGAGGGACAGGGGAATCCTACGAGCAGTACTTC
CDR3: CASTPRGTGESYEQYF

V: TRBV24-1
J: TRBJ1-5
size: many
D: -
DNA: TGTGCCACCAGTGATAAATATAGCAATCAGCCCCAGCATTTT
CDR3: CATSDKYSNQPQHF

V: TRBV11-1
J: TRBJ1-3
size: many
D: -
DNA: TGTGCCAGCAGCTTAGTTAGTACGGGCGGAACTGGAAACACCATATATTTT
CDR3: CASSLVSTGGTGNTIYF

V: TRBV6-1
J: TRBJ1-2
size: many
D: -
DNA: TGTGCCAGCAGTGAAAGTGGCAGGGGCTATGGCTACACCTTC
CDR3: CASSESGRGYGYTF

V: TRBV29-1
J: TRBJ2-3
size: many
D: TRBD2
DNA: TGCAGCGCCGAAGCGGGAGCTAGCACAGATACGCAGTATTTT
CDR3: CSAEAGASTDTQYF

V: TRBV27
J: TRBJ2-7
size: many
D: TRBD2
DNA: TGTGCCAGCAGTACCCGACTAGCGGGAGTACACGAGCAGTACTTC
CDR3: CASSTRLAGVHEQYF